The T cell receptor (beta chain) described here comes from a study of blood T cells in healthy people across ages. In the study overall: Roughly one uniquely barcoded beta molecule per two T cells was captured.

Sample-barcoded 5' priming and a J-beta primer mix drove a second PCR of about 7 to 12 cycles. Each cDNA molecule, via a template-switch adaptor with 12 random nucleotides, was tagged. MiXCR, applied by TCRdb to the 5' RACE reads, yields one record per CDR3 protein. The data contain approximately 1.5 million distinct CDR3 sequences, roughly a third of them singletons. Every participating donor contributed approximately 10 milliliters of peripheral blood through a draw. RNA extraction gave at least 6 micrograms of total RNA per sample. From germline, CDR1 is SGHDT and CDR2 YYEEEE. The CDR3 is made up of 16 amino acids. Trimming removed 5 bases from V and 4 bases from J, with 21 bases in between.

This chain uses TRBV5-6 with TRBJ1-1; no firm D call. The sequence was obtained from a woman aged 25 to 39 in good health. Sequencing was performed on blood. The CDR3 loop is CASRSLGQKDSTEAFF. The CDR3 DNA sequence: TGTGCCAGCAGGTCACTGGGTCAAAAGGATAGCACTGAAGCTTTCTTT.